This T cell receptor (beta chain) was identified in a study of CD4 T cells in relation to SARS-CoV-2 and coronaviruses. Across the whole study: PBMCs were cultured with antigen for nine to eleven days before TCR beta sequencing. Points from the study as a whole: Samples before the pandemic and after infection were not matched within any donor.

The unexposed donors gave CD4+ T cells in about 2011-2018, prior to COVID-19. After roughly ten days of culture, CD4+ T cells were isolated. Cells permitting, SARS-CoV-2 S/N and four cold-coronavirus spikes were tested on unexposed-donor CD4+ T cells. TCRdb's copy holds only in-frame clones and misses some; the assay was immunoSEQ multiplex PCR. The table lists some 11,000 clones, roughly 72% of them singletons. Germline V lookup: CDR1 SEHNR, CDR2 FQNEAQ (reference sequence). V was trimmed by 1 base and J by 1 base, leaving 9 bases between them. The CDR3 runs to 15 residues. On this clone: Its target is unknown.

Input material: CD4+ T cells from PBMCs, cultured in vitro. The TCR comes from a human donor in good health. This sequence joins TRBV7-9 and TRBJ2-3; D not certain. The CDR3 region is CASSLGGGGTDTQYF. The CDR3 region has the DNA TGTGCCAGCAGCTTAGGGGGTGGGGGCACAGATACGCAGTATTTT.